The sequence of this T cell receptor (beta chain) was determined in a study of T cells in Graves' hyperthyroidism and ophthalmopathy. The CDR3 has 12 amino acids. V lost 8 bases and J 3 bases, leaving 13 bases between the germline ends. Germline V lookup: CDR1 GTSNPN, CDR2 SVGIG (reference sequence). Newly diagnosed hyperthyroidism, duration under 2 months, in patients aged 18 to 65. Using RNA transcripts as the source, TCR beta CDR3 regions were amplified. Initially, a first-round RT-PCR of the TCR CDR3 employed the HTBI primer set. TCRdb ran MiXCR on the multiplex PCR reads and lists one entry per CDR3 protein. The profile shows 600,000 or so distinct CDR3 sequences, 15% to 20% of them singletons. This clonotype was counted at least ten times.

The sequenced material came from blood. This chain links TRBV30 with TRBJ1-1; TRBD1 is a possible D gene (6 bases). The source is a woman aged 30 to 39 with Graves' hyperthyroidism. This chain's CDR3 is CAGGGLDTEAFF. CDR3 bases: TGTGCCGGGGGGGGGCTGGACACTGAAGCTTTCTTT.